This T cell receptor (beta chain) was recorded in a study of neurological immune-mediated disorders. The authors made cDNA by 5'RACE with 10-nucleotide random UMIs. TCRdb reprocessed the 5' RACE reads with MiXCR, giving one entry per CDR3 protein. This sample has 15,000 to 20,000 distinct CDR3 sequences, with around 10% found just once. Blood bank volunteers in Maryland, USA, served as healthy controls. The sorted libraries drew on about a million T cells that were CD4+ or CD8+. CDR1 and CDR2 from the germline V gene are DFQATT and SNEGSKA (reference sequence). The V end lost 4 bases, the J end lost 4 bases, and 14 bases lay between the germline ends. The CDR3 has 14 residues. This clonotype was detected many times.

The receptor was derived from a woman aged 45-59 years in good health. The chain joins TRBV20-1 to TRBJ2-1; weak D call: TRBD2 (5 bases). Sequencing was carried out using CD8+ T cells from blood. CDR3 sequence (DNA): TGCAGTGCTAAGAGGAGCGGAAGATACAATGAGCAGTTCTTC. Its protein product is CSAKRSGRYNEQFF.